This is a list of T cell receptor beta chains from one sample in a study of T cells in Graves' hyperthyroidism and ophthalmopathy. TCRdb re-called the multiplex PCR reads with MiXCR, one entry per CDR3 protein. Among 200,000 or so distinct CDR3 sequences, about 17% were seen once, and the ten largest hold about 56%. The sequencing input was blood. Source of these receptors: a woman aged 50 to 60 with Graves' hyperthyroidism. Both conserved end residues are part of each CDR3. A D gene is named only where the DNA matches it firmly. Size is omitted from some rows. Given values are once, few, many or a class for expanded clones.

TRBJ1-5 17 few TRBV9 . TGTGCCAGCAGCGTAGTTTGGCCACTTTATAGCAATCAGCCCCAGCATTTT CASSVVWPLYSNQPQHF
TRBJ1-2 14 . TRBV19 . TGTGCCAGTAGTCCGAGGACACAAGTAAATGGCTACACCTTC CASSPRTQVNGYTF
TRBJ1-2 12 . TRBV2 . TGTGCCAGCAGTGAAGCGCGGCTCTTTCACACCTTC CASSEARLFHTF
TRBJ2-7 15 many TRBV27 . TGTGCCAGCAGTTTCCAGGTCGGAAGCTCCTACGAGCAGTACTTC CASSFQVGSSYEQYF
TRBJ1-5 13 many TRBV6-1 . TGTGCCAGCAGTGTCCAGGATTATCAGCCCCAGCATTTT CASSVQDYQPQHF
TRBJ1-1 13 few TRBV18 . TGTGCCAGCTCACCACAAAGGAACACTGAAGCTTTCTTT CASSPQRNTEAFF
TRBJ1-4 14 . TRBV2 TRBD1 TGTGCCAGCATCAACCGGGACAGGGCTGAAAAACTGTTTTTT CASINRDRAEKLFF
TRBJ2-3 13 many TRBV20-1 TRBD2 TGCAGTGGTAGACTAGCGGGCACAGATACGCAGTATTTT CSGRLAGTDTQYF
TRBJ1-6 17 once TRBV5-1 TRBD1 TGCGCCAGCAGCTTGGACCGAGGACAGGTGGATAATTCACCCCTCCACTTT CASSLDRGQVDNSPLHF
TRBJ2-1 13 many TRBV7-2 . TGTGCCAGCAGCAAGACTCCCAAGGGTGAGCAGTTCTTC CASSKTPKGEQFF
TRBJ1-1 13 many TRBV12-3/TRBV12-4 . TGTGCCAGCAGTTTAAAGAAGAACACTGAAGCTTTCTTT CASSLKKNTEAFF
TRBJ2-3 16 many TRBV10-3 . TGTGCCATCAGCGACCAGTTGAGTAAGGGCACAGATACGCAGTATTTT CAISDQLSKGTDTQYF
TRBJ1-5 13 many TRBV13 TRBD1 TGTGCCAGCAGCCAGGGGGGAAATCAGCCCCAGCATTTT CASSQGGNQPQHF
TRBJ1-2 14 . TRBV5-5 TRBD1 TGCGCCAGCAGCTCGACAGGGCTCAACTATGGCTACACCTTC CASSSTGLNYGYTF
TRBJ1-2 15 few TRBV29-1 . TGCAGCGTTGAAGGTGGCCGGGACTCAAACTATGGCTACACCTTC CSVEGGRDSNYGYTF
TRBJ2-2 13 . TRBV29-1 . TGCAGCGTTGAGGACCCTTATACCGGGGAGCTGTTTTTT CSVEDPYTGELFF
TRBJ2-7 16 . TRBV28 TRBD1 TGTGCCAGCAGCTCGCTAGGGACAGGGGCCTCCTACGAGCAGTACTTC CASSSLGTGASYEQYF
TRBJ2-3 17 many TRBV19 TRBD2 TGTGCCAGTAGTATAGGACGGACTAGCGGGAACACAGATACGCAGTATTTT CASSIGRTSGNTDTQYF
TRBJ2-2 16 many TRBV11-3 . TGTGCCAGCAGCCAAGTCCGGGGCACGAACACCGGGGAGCTGTTTTTT CASSQVRGTNTGELFF
TRBJ2-7 15 many TRBV20-1 . TGCAGTGCTACACTTCCGAGACAGACCTGGCACGAGCAGTACTTC CSATLPRQTWHEQYF
TRBJ1-6 16 . TRBV5-1 . TGCGCCAGCAGCATCGGCAGCAGGGTTCGCGATTCACCCCTCCACTTT CASSIGSRVRDSPLHF
TRBJ1-1 17 . TRBV15 TRBD1 TGTGCCACCAGCAGAGACTCCCTCGGACAGGGAAACACTGAAGCTTTCTTT CATSRDSLGQGNTEAFF
TRBJ1-5 17 . TRBV19 . TGTGCCAGTAGTATAGAGGCAGCCTTCTATAGCAATCAGCCCCAGCATTTT CASSIEAAFYSNQPQHF
TRBJ1-5 11 . TRBV19 . TGTGCCAGTAAAGGGGATCAGCCCCAGCATTTT CASKGDQPQHF
TRBJ2-1 16 many TRBV29-1 TRBD2 TGCAGCGTTGGGAGGGGGACTAGCGGGAGAGGCGATGAGCAGTTCTTC CSVGRGTSGRGDEQFF
TRBJ2-3 15 many TRBV20-1 . TGCAGTGCTAGAGATCTGGTCAGGAGCACAGATACGCAGTATTTT CSARDLVRSTDTQYF
TRBJ2-4 14 many TRBV12-3/TRBV12-4 TRBD1 TGTGCCAGCAGCATGGGACAGGGCTCAAACATTCAGTACTTC CASSMGQGSNIQYF
TRBJ1-1 13 many TRBV27 . TGTGCCAGCAGTTACCGGGTGGGCACTGAAGCTTTCTTT CASSYRVGTEAFF
TRBJ1-4 13 . TRBV20-1 TRBD1 TGCAGTGCTCCAGGGGGCAGAGGACCAAAACTGTTTTTT CSAPGGRGPKLFF
TRBJ2-4 15 many TRBV3-1 . TGTGCCAGCAGCCAGGAGCTACTAGCCAAAAACATTCAGTACTTC CASSQELLAKNIQYF
TRBJ1-3 13 . TRBV29-1 TRBD1 TGCAGCGCTGGACAGGGGGCTGGAAACACCATATATTTT CSAGQGAGNTIYF
TRBJ2-3 17 few TRBV7-3 TRBD2 TGTGCCAGCAGCCCCCTGGGACTAGCGGGGAACACAGATACGCAGTATTTT CASSPLGLAGNTDTQYF
TRBJ1-1 16 . TRBV5-4 . TGTGCCAGCAGCCCAAATCTAAAGGAGTGGGGAACTGAAGCTTTCTTT CASSPNLKEWGTEAFF
TRBJ1-3 13 . TRBV12-3/TRBV12-4 . TGTGCCAGCAGCGTAGGGTCTGGAAACACCATATATTTT CASSVGSGNTIYF
TRBJ2-2 18 few TRBV4-1 . TGCGCCAGCAGCCAAGTCTCTGCGGGCTTGAAGTCCACCGGGGAGCTGTTTTTT CASSQVSAGLKSTGELFF
TRBJ1-4 15 few TRBV3-1 . TGTGCCAGCAGCCCAAGAGGGGACGGGAATGAAAAACTGTTTTTT CASSPRGDGNEKLFF
TRBJ2-1 16 . TRBV7-9 TRBD1 TGTGCCAGCAGCTCCTTCGGGACAGGGTCCTACAATGAGCAGTTCTTC CASSSFGTGSYNEQFF
TRBJ2-1 15 many TRBV2 TRBD2 TGTGCCAGCAGGCCCCTGGCGGGAGGGTACAATGAGCAGTTCTTC CASRPLAGGYNEQFF
TRBJ2-1 12 many TRBV20-1 . TGCAGTGCGCGGGAAAACTACAATGAGCAGTTCTTC CSARENYNEQFF
TRBJ2-2 14 many TRBV24-1 . TGTGCCACCAGTGGCGGAGCGAACACCGGGGAGCTGTTTTTT CATSGGANTGELFF
TRBJ2-2 12 few TRBV19 TRBD1 TGTGCCATCAGGGGGCCCACCGGGGAGCTGTTTTTT CAIRGPTGELFF
TRBJ2-1 14 . TRBV7-2 . TGTGCCAGCATTTTGCGGGTCTCCTACAATGAGCAGTTCTTC CASILRVSYNEQFF
TRBJ1-1 15 . TRBV13 TRBD1 TGTGCCAGCAGCGCTGACAGGGGATCGGGCGCTGAAGCTTTCTTT CASSADRGSGAEAFF
TRBJ2-1 12 few TRBV12-3/TRBV12-4 . TGTGCCAGCAGTTCTATCTGGAATGAGCAGTTCTTC CASSSIWNEQFF
TRBJ1-5 15 . TRBV19 TRBD1 TGTGCCAGTAGCCCGGACAGGGGTTTCAATCAGCCCCAGCATTTT CASSPDRGFNQPQHF
TRBJ2-1 13 few TRBV20-1 TRBD2 TGCAGTGTTAAACTAGCGGGAGCTGGCGAGCAGTTCTTC CSVKLAGAGEQFF
TRBJ1-2 15 many TRBV28 TRBD1 TGTGCCAGCAGTTCCGGGACAGGGGAACACTATGGCTACACCTTC CASSSGTGEHYGYTF
TRBJ2-5 14 . TRBV24-1 . TGTGCCACCAGTGATTGGGGTTCTCTAGAGACCCAGTACTTC CATSDWGSLETQYF
TRBJ2-1 14 . TRBV7-6 . TGTGCCAGCAGCTTCGGGGGAGGTTTGGGGGAGCAGTTCTTC CASSFGGGLGEQFF
TRBJ2-5 16 . TRBV20-1 TRBD2 TGCAGTGCTAGAGGCTCTAGCGGGAGGTTCCAAGAGACCCAGTACTTC CSARGSSGRFQETQYF
TRBJ1-1 18 . TRBV20-1 TRBD1 TGCAGCCAATACAGAGTACCTGGACAGGGAGTTTCGAACACTGAAGCTTTCTTT CSQYRVPGQGVSNTEAFF
TRBJ2-3 15 many TRBV7-9 TRBD2 TGTGCCAGCAGCCGCCTAGCGGAGGGTGGAGATACGCAGTATTTT CASSRLAEGGDTQYF
TRBJ2-3 15 many TRBV2 TRBD2 TGTGCCAGCAGTGTTAGTAGCGGGACTCGAGATACGCAGTATTTT CASSVSSGTRDTQYF
TRBJ2-1 14 . TRBV3-1 TRBD2 TGTGCCAGTCACGGCGGGAGGCCCTACAATGAGCAGTTCTTC CASHGGRPYNEQFF